This T cell receptor beta chain was captured by sequencing in a study of blood T cell repertoires in COVID-19. The method was immunoSEQ multiplex PCR; TCRdb's version includes in-frame clones alone and lacks a portion of them. The sample includes 80,000 to 90,000 clones, approximately 86% of them seen just once. CDR1 and CDR2 from the germline V gene are SGHTS and YDEGEE. CDR3 length equals 13 residues. V lost 5 bases and J lost 12; bases outside the gene matches: 11. The receptor was derived from a man aged 35 to 55 with acute or convalescent COVID-19. V gene TRBV5-8 combines with J gene TRBJ1-5, with 7 positions matching TRBD1. The specimen sequenced was peripheral blood. This CDR3 is CASSLDREVLQHF. The CDR3 nucleotides read TGTGCCAGCAGTCTAGACAGGGAAGTCCTCCAGCATTTT.